These 25 T cell receptor beta chains originate from one sample sequenced in a study of T cell clonality in common variable immunodeficiency. The method was immunoSEQ multiplex PCR; TCRdb's version includes in-frame clones alone and lacks a portion of them. This sample comprises tens of thousands of clones, none seen once only. The sequencing input was peripheral blood mononuclear cells. Receptors were obtained from a person between 18 and 75 years old in good health.

This clone was counted many times. CDR3 region: CASRPTSTDTQYF. Partial CDR3 DNA: TGTGCCAGCAGGCCCACTAGCACAGATACG. The chain carries TRBV28 and TRBJ2-3; D is undetermined. The sequenced fragment ends 3 residues before the CDR3 boundary, so the rest is inferred from the germline J gene. Deletions cut 6 bases from V and 0 bases from J, with 7 bases between. CDR1 is MDHEN, CDR2 SYDVKM, per germline. CDR3 length equals 13 residues.

This clone was seen many times. Read data end 3 residues before the CDR3 end; the end is taken from the germline J gene. V gene TRBV14 combines with J gene TRBJ2-1, with 11 bases matching TRBD2. From germline, CDR1 is SGHDN and CDR2 FVKESK. The ends lost 1 base at V and 2 bases at J; junction bases unmatched: 1. This CDR3 is built from 16 residues. The part of the CDR3 DNA that was read is TGTGCCAGCAGCCAAGGTAGCGGGGGGGCCTACAATGAG. Residues: CASSQGSGGAYNE. The CDR3 in full is CASSQGSGGAYNEQFF. Combining the CDR3 with reference TRBV14 and TRBJ2-1 gives the whole variable domain EAGVTQFPSHSVIEKGQTVTLRCDPISGHDNLYWYRRVMGKEIKFLLHFVKESKQDESGMPNNRFLAERTGGTYSTLKVQPAELEDSGVYFCASSQGSGGAYNEQFFGPGTRLTVL.

This clone was seen at least ten times. The CDR3 goes on 3 residues after the read ends, and that part is filled in from the germline J gene. The chain employs TRBV6-1 and TRBJ1-3, with no clear D. V lost 4 bases to trimming and J lost 0 bases, with 13 bases between them. Germline lookup yields CDR1 MNHNS and CDR2 SASEGT. The CDR3 contains 16 residues. Incomplete CDR3 DNA: TGTGCCAGCAGTGGTTTAGGAGGGCTCTCTGGAAACACC. This gives the protein CASSGLGGLSGNT. The whole CDR3 protein is CASSGLGGLSGNTIYF.

This clone was detected ten times or more. The read comes to an end 3 residues before the CDR3 does, leaving the germline J gene to fill in the end. The chain joins TRBV30 to TRBJ1-2, with D possibly being TRBD1 (6 bases). Germline loops: CDR1 GTSNPN, CDR2 SVGIG (reference sequence). The CDR3 length is 18 residues. V was clipped by 3 bases and J by 6 bases, with 29 bases between them. Here the CDR3 reads CAWRHRQPGRGALDGYTF. The sequenced part of the CDR3 DNA is TGTGCCTGGAGGCACCGCCAACCCGGACGGGGGGCTTTGGATGGC.

This clone showed up many times. With the read ending 3 residues before the CDR3 end, the germline J gene is used to fill in that end. J is TRBJ1-2 and V is TRBV2; 7 positions match TRBD1. After removal of 4 bases from V and 5 bases from J, the junction contained 4 bases not matched to a gene. Germline V gene data show CDR1 as SNHLY and CDR2 as FYNNEI. The CDR3 consists of 13 residues. The CDR3 protein is CASSGDSMYGYTF. Incomplete CDR3 DNA: TGTGCCAGCAGTGGGGACAGTATGTATGGC.

This clone was detected many times. The CDR3 goes on 3 residues after the read ends, and that part is filled in from the germline J gene. The rearrangement joins TRBV29-1 to TRBJ2-2, with D possibly matching TRBD2 (6 bases). From germline, CDR1 is SQVTM and CDR2 ANQGSEA. CDR3 length: 15 amino acids. V was shortened by 4 bases and J by 4 bases, with 16 bases between the two germline ends. The part of the CDR3 DNA that was read is TGCAGCGTTGTGGGTATACAGGAGGGCACCGGGGAG. This gives the protein CSVVGIQEGTGE. The CDR3, in full, reads CSVVGIQEGTGELFF.

This clone was detected many times. Sequencing ends 3 residues short of the CDR3 end; the germline J gene provides the rest. V usage is TRBV6-1 and J usage is TRBJ1-3; D possibly corresponds to TRBD1 (5 bases). The V end lost 2 bases, the J end lost 9 bases, and 14 bases lay between the germline ends. The CDR3 consists of 14 residues. Germline lookup yields CDR1 MNHNS and CDR2 SASEGT. This CDR3 reads CASSEQGRQGTIYF. Partial CDR3 DNA: TGTGCCAGCAGTGAACAGGGTAGGCAAGGCACC.

This clone was seen repeatedly, ten times or more. The read terminates 3 residues before the CDR3 end, so the remaining end is supplied by the germline J gene. V is TRBV29-1 and J is TRBJ2-3, with 7 bases fitting TRBD1. The CDR3 extends over 14 amino acids. The V and J ends lost 6 bases and 2 bases, in that order; junction bases with no gene match: 8. The germline CDR1 and CDR2 sequences are SQVTM and ANQGSEA. This chain's CDR3 is CSVASGTVTDTQYF. The CDR3 DNA, read in part, is TGCAGCGTGGCTTCCGGGACAGTCACAGATACG.

This clone was seen ten or more times. The read comes to an end 3 residues before the CDR3 does, leaving the germline J gene to fill in the end. The chain employs TRBV30 and TRBJ1-2; D ambiguous. This CDR3 has 17 amino acids. Germline CDR1 GTSNPN, CDR2 SVGIG (reference sequence). Trimming took 0 bases from V and 2 from J, leaving 19 bases between them. CDR3 sequence: CAWSVRGRNISNYGYTF. The DNA read from the CDR3 is TGTGCCTGGAGTGTACGCGGGCGAAACATCTCCAACTATGGC.

This clone appeared a few times. Partial CDR3 DNA: TGCGCCAGCAGCTTGGCCGGGGGGGCCCAAGAGACG. Its protein product is CASSLAGGAQET. In full, the CDR3 is CASSLAGGAQETQYF. The V and J genes are TRBV5-1 and TRBJ2-3; 8 nucleotides align to TRBD2. The sequenced fragment ends 3 residues before the CDR3 boundary, so the rest is inferred from the germline J gene. This CDR3 comprises 15 residues. CDR1 SGHRS and CDR2 YFSETQ come from the germline V gene.

This clone was picked up a small number of times. The read comes to an end 3 residues before the CDR3 does, leaving the germline J gene to fill in the end. This chain joins TRBV18 and TRBJ1-5; 7 bases are a match to TRBD1. The germline V gene has CDR1 KGHSH and CDR2 LQKENI. The CDR3 consists of 14 residues. Trimming cost V 4 bases and J 5 bases; bases outside gene matches: 5. The CDR3 DNA, read in part, is TGTGCCAGCTCACAAACAGGGGAGGATCAGCCC. Amino acid sequence: CASSQTGEDQP. The entire CDR3 is CASSQTGEDQPQHF.

This clone was counted many times. The read falls 3 residues short of the CDR3 end, and the missing part is taken from the germline J gene. The chain is built from TRBV5-1 and TRBJ2-3; D gene uncertain. Germline V CDR1 and CDR2: SGHRS, YFSETQ. The CDR3 is 14 residues long. V was clipped by 0 bases and J by 3 bases, with 8 bases between them. The CDR3 DNA, read in part, is TGCGCCAGCAGCTTGGACCACGGGACAGATACG. It specifies CASSLDHGTDT. The full CDR3 sequence reads CASSLDHGTDTQYF.

This clone was seen at least ten times. The read is 3 residues too short to cover the CDR3 end, so that end is filled in from the germline J gene. The chain links TRBV19 to TRBJ2-7; D is possibly TRBD2 (6 bases). Looked up from germline, CDR1 is LNHDA and CDR2 is SQIVND (reference sequence). The ends were cut back, 3 bases at V and 3 bases at J, with 12 bases in the middle. The CDR3 consists of 14 residues. The CDR3 loop reads CASSISGGGYEQYF. The covered CDR3 bases are TGTGCCAGTAGTATTTCCGGGGGTGGCTACGAG. The full variable domain, rest sourced from reference TRBV19 and TRBJ2-7, is DGGITQSPKYLFRKEGQNVTLSCEQNLNHDAMYWYRQDPGQGLRLIYYSQIVNDFQKGDIAEGYSVSREKKESFPLTVTSAQKNPTAFYLCASSISGGGYEQYFGPGTRLTVT.

About this clone: The read ends 3 residues early relative to the CDR3; the germline J gene fills the gap. The chain is built from TRBV13 and TRBJ2-2; D might be TRBD1 (7 bases). CDR3 size: 15 residues. Per germline, CDR1 PRHDT and CDR2 FYEKMQ (reference sequence). The DNA read from the CDR3 is TGTGCCAGCAGCCCAAACAGGGGAGGAGATGAAAAG. Translating it yields CASSPNRGGDEK. Given in full, the CDR3 is CASSPNRGGDEKLFF.

Concerning this clone itself: The read is 3 residues too short to cover the CDR3 end, so that end is filled in from the germline J gene. The chain recombines TRBV30 with TRBJ1-2; D may be TRBD1 (5 bases). Germline CDR1 and CDR2: GTSNPN and SVGIG (reference sequence). The CDR3 length is 14 residues. CDR3 sequence reads: CAWSAAVNPDIYTF. The CDR3 DNA, read in part, is TGTGCCTGGAGTGCTGCAGTTAACCCGGACATC. The complete variable domain, with remaining parts taken from reference TRBV30 and TRBJ1-2, reads SQTIHQWPATLVQPVGSPLSLECTVEGTSNPNLYWYRQAAGRGLQLLFYSVGIGQISSEVPQNLSASRPQDRQFILSSKKLLLSDSGFYLCAWSAAVNPDIYTFGSGTRLTVV.

At least ten counts were recorded for this clone. The read terminates 3 residues ahead of where the CDR3 ends, so the germline J gene completes it. The chain is built from TRBV5-1 and TRBJ2-5; D uncertain. The CDR3 has 13 amino acids. Germline-derived CDR1 and CDR2 are SGHRS and YFSETQ. The germline V and J ends were trimmed by 1 base and 2 bases, with 6 bases remaining between them. Partial CDR3 DNA: TGCGCCAGCAGCTTGTCCCCTCAAGAGACC. Its protein product is CASSLSPQET. The CDR3 in full is CASSLSPQETQYF.

This clone was counted ten times or more. The sequence runs out 3 residues before the end of the CDR3; the remainder is reconstructed from the germline J gene. The chain uses TRBV19 and TRBJ1-1; TRBD1 matches at 9 bases. Germline V CDR1 and CDR2: LNHDA, SQIVND (reference sequence). This CDR3 spans 14 amino acids. CDR3 bases read: TGTGCCAGTAGTATCATGGACAGGGGTGTTGGA. It encodes CASSIMDRGVG. The entire CDR3 protein is CASSIMDRGVGAFF.

Ten or more counts support this clone. The missing CDR3 end, 3 residues past where the read stops, is filled in from the germline J gene. The J gene is TRBJ2-5, the V gene TRBV5-1, with 9 bases lining up with TRBD2. The trim removed 4 bases at V and 3 bases at J, leaving 10 bases unmatched. The CDR3 has 16 residues. The germline V gene encodes CDR1 SGHRS and CDR2 YFSETQ. The sequenced CDR3 bases are TGCGCCAGCAGCCCTGCTTGGGCGGGGGGGAAAGAGACC. Its protein is CASSPAWAGGKET. The whole CDR3 sequence reads CASSPAWAGGKETQYF.

This clone was counted at least ten times. The CDR3 is cut off 3 residues early in the read; its end comes from the germline J gene. Different DNA sequences within this sample yield the same CDR3. V is TRBV18 and J is TRBJ2-3; no reliable D call. V was clipped by 2 bases and J by 2 bases, with 2 bases between them. The CDR3 totals 12 residues. The germline CDR1 and CDR2 sequences are KGHSH and LQKENI. The CDR3: CASSPYTDTQYF. CDR3 bases read: TGTGCCAGCTCACCATACACAGATACG.

This clone was picked up many times. Sequencing ends 3 residues short of the CDR3 end; the germline J gene provides the rest. V gene TRBV4-1 combines with J gene TRBJ2-3; possible D gene TRBD2, 7 bases. V was cut by 0 bases and J by 7 bases, with 14 bases left in between. The CDR3 has 15 amino acids. Germline V gives CDR1 MGHRA, CDR2 YSYEKL. CDR3 DNA, as far as it was read: TGCGCCAGCAGCCAAGATGTGGGGGGGCCTTATACG. Its protein is CASSQDVGGPYT. The full CDR3 protein is CASSQDVGGPYTQYF.

The table lists this clone with many counts. The CDR3 extends 3 residues past the end of the read, so its final part is completed from the germline J gene. J is TRBJ2-5 and V is TRBV29-1, with TRBD1 as a possible D gene (5 bases). The germline V gene encodes CDR1 SQVTM and CDR2 ANQGSEA. The ends were cut back, 7 bases at V and 5 bases at J, with 20 bases in the middle. CDR3 length equals 14 residues. CDR3: CSAGQGNRLETQYF. The DNA read from the CDR3 is TGCAGCGCTGGGCAGGGTAATCGTCTGGAGACC.

This clone was seen ten or more times. The CDR3 goes on 3 residues after the read ends, and that part is filled in from the germline J gene. The chain joins TRBV18 to TRBJ2-2; D gene ambiguous. This CDR3 region has 14 residues. Trimming pared 3 bases from V and 4 bases from J, leaving 9 bases between. CDR1 and CDR2 (germline): KGHSH, LQKENI. Incomplete CDR3 DNA: TGTGCCAGCTCACCCTCTAGGTCCACCGGGGAG. Amino acid sequence: CASSPSRSTGE. The whole CDR3 protein reads CASSPSRSTGELFF.

This clone was found many times. The read falls 3 residues short of the CDR3 end, and the missing part is taken from the germline J gene. The chain employs TRBV6-1 and TRBJ2-1; D might be TRBD2 (5 bases). The CDR3 sequence is 15 residues long. Germline V gene sequence: CDR1 MNHNS, CDR2 SASEGT. V was trimmed by 1 base and J by 5 bases, leaving 12 bases between them. The CDR3 region is CASSEGASQNNEQFF. Partial CDR3 DNA: TGTGCCAGCAGTGAAGGTGCTAGCCAAAACAATGAG.

As for this clone: The observed sequence ends 3 residues before the CDR3 terminus, with the missing tail filled in from the germline J gene. The chain is built from TRBV7-9 and TRBJ1-1; D remains ambiguous. The length of the CDR3 is 15 residues. Trimming left V 5 bases short and J 2 bases short, with 15 bases between. Germline V gene data show CDR1 as SEHNR and CDR2 as FQNEAQ (reference sequence). The CDR3 protein is CASSRGRALNTEAFF. CDR3 bases read: TGTGCCAGCAGCCGGGGTAGGGCCCTAAACACTGAA.

This clone was picked up many times. This chain's CDR3 is CASSQVGTSDFNEQFF. CDR3 bases read: TGTGCCAGCAGCCAAGTTGGGACTAGCGACTTCAATGAG. This chain links TRBV4-2 with TRBJ2-1; 10 bases are a match to TRBD2. The read terminates 3 residues before the CDR3 end, so the remaining end is supplied by the germline J gene. Trimming at V came to 1 base and at J to 6 bases, leaving 6 bases not matched to a gene. Germline CDR1 is LGHNA and CDR2 is YNFKEQ. The CDR3 runs 16 residues.